A selection of T cell receptor beta chains follows, all from one sample in a study of blood T cell repertoires in COVID-19. Profiled with immunoSEQ multiplex PCR; TCRdb holds only in-frame clones, not every one. This repertoire shows about 130,000 clones, 70% to 90% found once; its top ten account for approximately 10%. The sequencing input was peripheral blood. The origin of the receptors is a middle-aged man with acute or convalescent COVID-19. Each CDR3 is given with its conserved first and last residue. Fields, in order: CDR3 length, V gene, J gene, clone size, D gene, CDR3 DNA, CDR3 protein. A D gene is named only where the DNA matches it firmly. A clone size is listed for some rows: how often the clone was seen (once, few, many), or a class if it is expanded.

>15|TRBV6-5|TRBJ2-7|NA|NA
TGTGCCAGCAGTTTACGAGACAGAGGCTCCTACGAGCAGTACTTC
CASSLRDRGSYEQYF
>15|TRBV28|TRBJ1-5|NA|TRBD1
TGTGCCAGCAACGGGCCAGGGGGACACAATCAGCCCCAGCATTTT
CASNGPGGHNQPQHF
>13|TRBV28|TRBJ2-3|NA|TRBD1
TGTGCCAGCAGTTTCAGGGGGCAGGATACGCAGTATTTT
CASSFRGQDTQYF
>15|TRBV18|TRBJ2-1|NA|NA
TGTGCCAGCTCACCATCGAGGGCAGTGGGTAATGAGCAGTTCTTC
CASSPSRAVGNEQFF
>16|TRBV11-2|TRBJ2-1|NA|TRBD2
TGTGCCAGCAGCGCTAGGACTAGCGGGAGGGTCTGGGAGCAGTTCTTC
CASSARTSGRVWEQFF
>14|TRBV5-4|TRBJ2-5|once|TRBD1
TGTGCCAGCAGCCCGACAGGGGGGCAAGAGACCCAGTACTTC
CASSPTGGQETQYF
>14|TRBV29-1|TRBJ2-1|NA|TRBD2
TGCAGCGAGAGAGCGGGGGGCTACTACAATGAGCAGTTCTTC
CSERAGGYYNEQFF
>12|TRBV29-1|TRBJ1-2|NA|NA
TGCAGCGCCAGGGAATCTGGCTATGGCTACACCTTC
CSARESGYGYTF
>14|TRBV28|TRBJ1-5|NA|NA
TGTGCCAGCAGTACAGGTTTTGGTAATCAGCCCCAGCATTTT
CASSTGFGNQPQHF
>15|TRBV3-1/TRBV3-2|TRBJ1-5|NA|NA
TGTGCCAGCAGCCAAAGCCGGACGGAGGGTCAGCCCCAGCATTTT
CASSQSRTEGQPQHF
>11|TRBV19|TRBJ2-7|NA|NA
TGTGCCAGTAGTGAGGACTACGAGCAGTACTTC
CASSEDYEQYF
>15|TRBV18|TRBJ1-2|NA|TRBD1
TGTGCCAGCTCACCGCAGGGGGCTAACCACTATGGCTACACCTTC
CASSPQGANHYGYTF
>15|TRBV14|TRBJ1-4|NA|TRBD1
TGTGCCAGCAGCCCCCGGCGACAGGGAGGTGTAAAACTGTTTTTT
CASSPRRQGGVKLFF